These T cell receptor beta chains were read from a single sample in a study of CD8 T cells in ankylosing spondylitis. One entry per CDR3 protein results from TCRdb running MiXCR on the 5' RACE reads. Among tens of thousands of distinct CDR3 sequences listed, around 8.3% were seen once. Sequencing input: blood, either unsorted or a sorted T cell fraction (not recorded which). These receptors all stem from a male donor with ankylosing spondylitis. Both conserved end residues are part of each CDR3. The D gene is left open where the match is weak. Size is omitted from some rows. Given values are once, few, many or a class for expanded clones.

TRBJ2-7 | TRBV7-9 | few | . | TGTGCCAGCAGCTTATTGAGGCTGGGGGCGGACTACGAGCAGTACTTC | CASSLLRLGADYEQYF
TRBJ2-1 | TRBV4-1 | many | . | TGCGCCAGCAGCCAAGACCCAGGGCCCTACAATGAGCAGTTCTTC | CASSQDPGPYNEQFF
TRBJ1-5 | TRBV7-9 | . | . | TGTGCCAGCAGCTTAGGCTTACCCAATCAGCCCCAGCATTTT | CASSLGLPNQPQHF
TRBJ2-3 | TRBV9 | few | . | TGTGCCAGCAGCGTAGCCGGTACAGATACGCAGTATTTT | CASSVAGTDTQYF
TRBJ1-1 | TRBV29-1 | few | TRBD1 | TGCAGCGTTGAGGGGGTAAAGGACAGGGTAGACACTGAAGCTTTCTTT | CSVEGVKDRVDTEAFF
TRBJ2-2 | TRBV4-1 | many | TRBD2 | TGCGCCAGCAGCTTCAGGACTAGCGGGGGGAACACCGGGGAGCTGTTTTTT | CASSFRTSGGNTGELFF
TRBJ2-4 | TRBV11-2 | few | . | TGTGCCAGCAGCCTCAGGGGTACCAAAAACATTCAGTACTTC | CASSLRGTKNIQYF
TRBJ1-1 | TRBV15 | few | . | TGTGCCACCAGTTCCTTTACTAACACTGAAGCTTTCTTT | CATSSFTNTEAFF
TRBJ1-2 | TRBV12-3/TRBV12-4 | . | . | TGTGCCAGCAGTCCTGTAGGAGGCAACTATGGCTACACCTTC | CASSPVGGNYGYTF
TRBJ2-5 | TRBV28 | few | TRBD2 | TGTGCCAGCAGTTCCGGGACTAGCGGGCGTGAAATCCAAGAGACCCAGTACTTC | CASSSGTSGREIQETQYF
TRBJ2-7 | TRBV7-9 | . | TRBD2 | TGTGCCAGCACCTATACTCTAGCGGAACCTTACGAGCAGTACTTC | CASTYTLAEPYEQYF
TRBJ2-1 | TRBV25-1 | few | TRBD2 | TGTGCCAGCAGTGAGGTAGGACTAGCCAACAATGAGCAGTTCTTC | CASSEVGLANNEQFF
TRBJ2-7 | TRBV7-9 | few | TRBD2 | TGTGCCAGCAGCCCGCCAAGCGGGAGCTCCTACGAGCAGTACTTC | CASSPPSGSSYEQYF
TRBJ1-2 | TRBV20-1 | many | . | TGCAGTGCGAGCGGCTACACCTTC | CSASGYTF
TRBJ2-2 | TRBV2 | many | . | TGTGCCTCCGAGCCGAACACCGGGGAGCTGTTTTTT | CASEPNTGELFF
TRBJ2-5 | TRBV6-2/TRBV6-3 | . | TRBD2 | TGTGCCAGCAACCTTTCCCCCGGGACTAGCGGATCGTGCCAAGAGACCCAGTACTTC | CASNLSPGTSGSCQETQYF
TRBJ2-3 | TRBV27 | many | . | TGTGCCAGCAGCTTGGGGATCGGTTTTCCCACAGATACGCAGTATTTT | CASSLGIGFPTDTQYF
TRBJ2-1 | TRBV5-6 | . | . | TGTGCCAGCAGCTTGGGAGCGGAGGGCTCCTACAATGAGCAGTTCTTC | CASSLGAEGSYNEQFF